The sequence of this T cell receptor (beta chain) was determined in a study of PD-L1 blockade in urothelial cancer. Background on the study: Males with bladder-origin urothelial cancer made up about 90% of the roughly 30 patients. After treatment start, blood was analyzed at 3 weeks (second dose) and at 6 weeks.

Study-wide results and caveats: Durable-benefit patients showed greater tumor-associated blood clone expansion at 3 weeks.

PCRs each included synthetic TCR analog templates spiked in. TCRdb's table, derived via immunoSEQ multiplex PCR, lists solely in-frame clones and lacks some. The sample lists 35,000 to 40,000 clones; around four fifths were seen once. Details on this clone: The antigen remains undetermined.

Time point: pretreatment peripheral blood. Sequencing used PBMCs, obtained around atezolizumab (anti-PD-L1) treatment. This sequence was found in a man older than 75 with urothelial cancer.

Written as DNA, the CDR3 is TGCGCCAGCAGTATAGGACAGGGCGGATACGAGCAGTACTTC. As protein: CASSIGQGGYEQYF. V usage is TRBV5-1 and J usage is TRBJ2-7; 8 bases match TRBD1. From germline, CDR1 is SGHRS and CDR2 YFSETQ. V lost 5 bases, J lost 4 bases, and 8 bases stayed unmatched. The CDR3 is made up of 14 amino acids.